The sequence of this T cell receptor (beta chain) was determined in a study of T cells after yellow fever vaccination. Across the whole study: Preparing low-cell-number fractions relied on SMART-Seq v4 Ultra Low Input.

TCRdb passed the 5' RACE reads through MiXCR, listing each CDR3 protein once. The sample consists of about 120,000 distinct CDR3 sequences, 7% to 8.5% of them appearing once. Germline CDR1 is MNHEY and CDR2 is SMNVEV (reference sequence). The CDR3 has 12 residues. V lost 4 bases and J 7 bases, leaving 8 bases between the germline ends. This clonotype was detected ten times or more. Its target is unknown. General study points: Clonotypes found in both CD4 and CD8 compartments made up a small share. The study found a weaker secondary response that peaked faster, day 5 versus 15. Booster samples showed a return of most primary-vaccination clones (roughly 96% CD4, 88% CD8).

The chain couples TRBV27 to TRBJ2-1; no reliable D call. This sequence was found in a man aged 30 to 45 who received the YFV17D yellow fever vaccine. The sample consisted of CD8+ T cells sorted from PBMCs, taken 45 days after the yellow fever booster vaccination. The CDR3 protein is CASSYAGNEQFF. The CDR3 nucleotides read TGTGCCAGCAGTTACGCCGGGAATGAGCAGTTCTTC.